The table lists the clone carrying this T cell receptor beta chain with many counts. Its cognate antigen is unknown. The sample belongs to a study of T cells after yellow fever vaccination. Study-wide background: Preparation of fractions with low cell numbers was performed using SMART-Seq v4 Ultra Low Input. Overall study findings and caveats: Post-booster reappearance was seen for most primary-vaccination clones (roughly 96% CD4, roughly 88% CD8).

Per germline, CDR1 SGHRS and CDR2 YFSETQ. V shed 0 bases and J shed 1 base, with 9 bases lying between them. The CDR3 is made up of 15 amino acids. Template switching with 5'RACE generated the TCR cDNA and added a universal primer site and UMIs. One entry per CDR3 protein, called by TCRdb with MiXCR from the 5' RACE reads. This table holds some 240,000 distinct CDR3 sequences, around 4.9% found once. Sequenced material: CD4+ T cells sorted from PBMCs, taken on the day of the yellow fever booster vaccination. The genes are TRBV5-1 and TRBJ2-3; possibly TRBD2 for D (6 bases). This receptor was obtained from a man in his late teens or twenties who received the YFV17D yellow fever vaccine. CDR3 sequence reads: CASSLVASGTDTQYF. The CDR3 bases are TGCGCCAGCAGCTTGGTTGCTAGCGGCACAGATACGCAGTATTTT.